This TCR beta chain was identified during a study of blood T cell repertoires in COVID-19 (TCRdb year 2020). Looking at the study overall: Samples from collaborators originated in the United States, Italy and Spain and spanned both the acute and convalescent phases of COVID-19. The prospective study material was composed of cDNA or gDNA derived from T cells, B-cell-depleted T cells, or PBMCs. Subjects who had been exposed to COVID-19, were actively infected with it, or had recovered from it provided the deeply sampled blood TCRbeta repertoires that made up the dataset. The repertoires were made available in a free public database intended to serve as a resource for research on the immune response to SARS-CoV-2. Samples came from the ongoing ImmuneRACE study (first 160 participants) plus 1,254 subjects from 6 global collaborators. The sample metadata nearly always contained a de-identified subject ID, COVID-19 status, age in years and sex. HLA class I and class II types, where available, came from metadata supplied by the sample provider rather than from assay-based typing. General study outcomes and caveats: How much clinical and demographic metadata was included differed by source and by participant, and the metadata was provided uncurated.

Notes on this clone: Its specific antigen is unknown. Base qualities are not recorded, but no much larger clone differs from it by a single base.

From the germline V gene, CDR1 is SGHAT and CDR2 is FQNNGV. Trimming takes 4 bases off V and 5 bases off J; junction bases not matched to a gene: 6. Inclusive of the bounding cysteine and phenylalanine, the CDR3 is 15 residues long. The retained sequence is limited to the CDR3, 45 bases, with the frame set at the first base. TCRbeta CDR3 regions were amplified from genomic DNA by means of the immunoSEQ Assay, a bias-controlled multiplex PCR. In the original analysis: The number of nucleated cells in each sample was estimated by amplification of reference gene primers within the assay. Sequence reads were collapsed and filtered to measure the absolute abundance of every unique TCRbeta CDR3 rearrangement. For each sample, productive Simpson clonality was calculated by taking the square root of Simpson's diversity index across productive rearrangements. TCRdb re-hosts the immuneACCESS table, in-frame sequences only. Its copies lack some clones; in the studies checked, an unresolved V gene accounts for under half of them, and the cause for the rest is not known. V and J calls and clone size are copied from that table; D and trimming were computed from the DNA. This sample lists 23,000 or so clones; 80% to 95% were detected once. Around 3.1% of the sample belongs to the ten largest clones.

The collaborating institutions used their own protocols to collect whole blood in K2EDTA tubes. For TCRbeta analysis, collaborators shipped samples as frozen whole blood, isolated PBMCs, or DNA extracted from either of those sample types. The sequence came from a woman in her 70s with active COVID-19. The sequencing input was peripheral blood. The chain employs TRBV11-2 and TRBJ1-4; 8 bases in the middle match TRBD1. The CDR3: CASSSTGGGNEKLFF. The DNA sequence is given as TGTGCCAGCAGCTCTACAGGGGGAGGAAATGAAAAACTGTTTTTT.